One sample yielded the 32 T cell receptor beta chains listed below, sequenced in a study of early T cells in non-severe SARS-CoV-2 infection. One entry per CDR3 protein results from TCRdb running MiXCR on the 5' RACE reads. The sample has some 76,000 distinct CDR3 sequences; 15% to 17% are singletons. The sequenced sample was whole blood. The receptors derive from an adult who was a healthcare worker with PCR-confirmed SARS-CoV-2 infection or an uninfected control (not recorded which).

The V and J genes are TRBV11-3 and TRBJ2-3, with D possibly called TRBD1 or TRBD2 (5 bases each). The CDR3 contains 15 residues. The V end was cut by 5 bases, the J end by 4 bases, with 16 bases between. The germline CDR1 and CDR2 sequences are SGHNT and YENEEA. The CDR3 loop reads CASSPAVGVADTQYF. The CDR3 DNA sequence: TGTGCCAGCAGCCCAGCGGTAGGGGTGGCAGATACGCAGTATTTT.

This rearrangement joins TRBV5-6 to TRBJ2-5; D is undetermined. CDR3 length: 13 amino acids. The V end was cut by 0 bases, the J end by 3 bases, with 6 bases between. Per the germline V gene, CDR1 is SGHDT and CDR2 is YYEEEE. The CDR3 nucleotides are TGTGCCAGCAGCTTGGGCACCGAAGAGACCCAGTACTTC. This encodes CASSLGTEETQYF.

The gene calls are TRBV20-1 and TRBJ2-3; D may match TRBD1 or TRBD2 (5 bases each). The CDR3 is 16 residues long. Germline CDR1 is DFQATT and CDR2 is SNEGSKA (reference sequence). Trimming cost V 3 bases and J 6 bases, with 22 bases left between them. DNA of the CDR3: TGCAGTGCTAGCTGCCGGGACGAGCGGACGGTGGATACGCAGTATTTT. This gives the protein CSASCRDERTVDTQYF.

This clonotype occurred a few times. The chain joins TRBV11-3 to TRBJ1-4, with 8 nucleotides matching TRBD1. The trim removed 5 bases at V and 0 bases at J, leaving 11 bases unmatched. This CDR3 region has 18 residues. Germline CDR1 and CDR2: SGHNT and YENEEA. The CDR3 spells CASSPSRGQVATNEKLFF. In nucleotides, the CDR3 is TGTGCCAGCAGCCCGTCTCGGGGACAGGTTGCAACTAATGAAAAACTGTTTTTT. Filled out from reference TRBV11-3 and TRBJ1-4, the complete variable domain reads EAGVVQSPRYKIIEKKQPVAFWCNPISGHNTLYWYLQNLGQGPELLIRYENEEAVDDSQLPKDRFSAERLKGVDSTLKIQPAELGDSAVYLCASSPSRGQVATNEKLFFGSGTQLSVL.

This clonotype was counted only a few times. This sequence joins TRBV18 and TRBJ1-3, with D maybe TRBD1 (5 bases). The germline gives CDR1 KGHSH, CDR2 LQKENI. V was trimmed by 2 bases and J by 0 bases, leaving 14 bases between them. The length of the CDR3 is 17 residues. Here the CDR3 DNA reads TGTGCCAGCTCACCAATCGCCCGACAGTCCTCTGGAAACACCATATATTTT. Protein sequence: CASSPIARQSSGNTIYF. The variable domain in full, with the rest retrieved from reference TRBV18 and TRBJ1-3, is NAGVMQNPRHLVRRRGQEARLRCSPMKGHSHVYWYRQLPEEGLKFMVYLQKENIIDESGMPKERFSAEFPKEGPSILRIQQVVRGDSAAYFCASSPIARQSSGNTIYFGEGSWLTVV.

In its sample, this clonotype was seen many times. In nucleotides, the CDR3 is TGTGCCAGCAGCTCCTCCGGGACAGGGAAGCAGTACTTC. Protein product: CASSSSGTGKQYF. The rearrangement uses TRBV9 and TRBJ2-7; TRBD1 matches at 9 bases. This CDR3 has 13 amino acids. Per germline, CDR1 SGDLS and CDR2 YYNGEE. The V and J ends lost 4 bases and 8 bases, in that order; junction bases with no gene match: 7.

The gene calls are TRBV10-3 and TRBJ1-1, with TRBD1 as a possible D gene (5 bases). This CDR3 has 11 residues. V was shortened by 6 bases and J by 7 bases, with 9 bases between the two germline ends. CDR1 ENHRY and CDR2 SYGVKD come from the germline V gene. CDR3 in amino acids: CAIRGQLEAFF. CDR3 sequence (DNA): TGTGCCATCAGAGGACAACTTGAAGCTTTCTTT.

This clonotype has more than one count but fewer than ten. This chain uses TRBV6-5 with TRBJ2-1; TRBD2 might be the D (5 bases). The V gene lost 7 bases and the J gene lost 6 bases, with 13 bases spanning the gap. The CDR3 extends over 13 amino acids. From germline, CDR1 is MNHEY and CDR2 SVGAGI. CDR3 bases: TGTGCCAGCACCCCACTAGTGGGCAATGAGCAGTTCTTC. Translating gives CASTPLVGNEQFF.

This chain connects TRBV11-3 to TRBJ2-3, with 8 bases matching TRBD2. Germline V lookup: CDR1 SGHNT, CDR2 YENEEA. The CDR3 spans 15 residues. Losses at the gene ends were 1 base for V and 5 bases for J; bases not matched to a gene: 5. CDR3 in DNA: TGTGCCAGCAGCTTAGCGGGGGGGCGCGGAGATACGCAGTATTTT. As protein: CASSLAGGRGDTQYF.

The rearrangement joins TRBV9 to TRBJ2-1, with D possibly being TRBD2 (5 bases). Germline V gene lookup returns CDR1 SGDLS and CDR2 YYNGEE. The CDR3 loop spans 13 amino acids. The V end lost 4 bases, the J end lost 6 bases, and 11 bases lay between the germline ends. The CDR3 loop reads CASSRGGPNEQFF. For the CDR3, the DNA is TGTGCCAGCAGCCGAGGAGGTCCCAATGAGCAGTTCTTC.

To note about this clonotype: One base away lies a much larger clone, so this may be a sequencing read error. The rearrangement links TRBV11-2 to TRBJ2-7, with TRBD1 matching over 8 bases. Germline-derived CDR1 and CDR2 are SGHAT and FQNNGV. The CDR3 contains 14 residues. In DNA, the CDR3 is TGTGTCAGCAGCTTATACAGGGGGACGGGCGAGCAGTACTTC. This codes for CVSSLYRGTGEQYF.

The sample holds many counts of this clonotype. The rearrangement joins TRBV7-9 to TRBJ2-5; D call uncertain. The CDR3 has 12 amino acids. V shed 1 base and J shed 4 bases, with 4 bases lying between them. The germline CDR1 and CDR2 sequences are SEHNR and FQNEAQ (reference sequence). The CDR3 region is CASSLGSETQYF. Written as DNA, the CDR3 is TGTGCCAGCAGCTTAGGGTCAGAGACCCAGTACTTC.

The chain is built from TRBV6-2 or TRBV6-3 and TRBJ2-1; 7 bases are shared with TRBD1. Germline V gene lookup returns CDR1 MNHEY and CDR2 SVGEGT. V lost 5 bases and J lost 3; bases outside the gene matches: 10. The length of the CDR3 is 16 residues. The CDR3 loop is CASSLRRDRIYNEQFF. The CDR3 DNA follows: TGTGCCAGCAGTCTCCGCCGGGACAGAATCTACAATGAGCAGTTCTTC.

In its sample, this clonotype was seen a few times. The chain couples TRBV11-2 to TRBJ2-7; no firm D call. Trimming took off 2 bases at V and 3 bases at J, with 14 bases between the two ends. The CDR3 runs to 15 residues. CDR1 SGHAT and CDR2 FQNNGV come from the germline V gene. The CDR3 DNA is TGTGCCAGCAGCTTACTTACAGACAACCTCTACGAGCAGTACTTC. Amino acid sequence: CASSLLTDNLYEQYF.

The gene calls are TRBV20-1 and TRBJ2-1; D is unclear. The length of the CDR3 is 14 residues. The germline V gene has CDR1 DFQATT and CDR2 SNEGSKA (reference sequence). The V and J ends lost 5 bases and 0 bases respectively, with 11 bases between them. The CDR3 here is CSAWAESSYNEQFF. In DNA, the CDR3 is TGCAGTGCTTGGGCGGAGAGCTCCTACAATGAGCAGTTCTTC.

This chain links TRBV7-9 with TRBJ1-4; D is undetermined. The CDR3 length is 12 residues. Germline CDR1 and CDR2: SEHNR and FQNEAQ (reference sequence). The CDR3: CVARSTNEKLFF. DNA of the CDR3: TGTGTTGCGAGGTCAACTAATGAAAAACTGTTTTTT.

The chain uses TRBV29-1 and TRBJ2-1; no clear D. This CDR3 contains 11 residues. Germline V gene sequence: CDR1 SQVTM, CDR2 ANQGSEA. Trimming stripped 3 bases from V and 6 bases from J, with 6 bases between. CDR3 in amino acids: CSVEKTNEQFF. CDR3 DNA: TGCAGCGTTGAGAAAACCAATGAGCAGTTCTTC.

This clonotype has a count of ten or more. The rearrangement uses TRBV7-9 and TRBJ1-4; D not certain. The CDR3 is 14 amino acids. The germline CDR1 and CDR2 sequences are SEHNR and FQNEAQ (reference sequence). Trimming removed 0 bases at V and 7 bases at J, with 9 bases between. This CDR3 is CASSLAAGSEKLFF. The CDR3 nucleotides read TGTGCCAGCAGCTTAGCGGCGGGCAGTGAAAAACTGTTTTTT.

The chain uses TRBV3-1 and TRBJ2-7; D uncertain. Germline CDR1 reads LGHDT; CDR2 reads YNNKEL (reference sequence). The CDR3 is made up of 16 amino acids. Trimming removed 4 bases from V and 1 base from J, with 17 bases in between. Here the CDR3 DNA reads TGTGCCAGCAGCCCACGGGCTGTCATCCAATCCTACGAGCAGTACTTC. As protein: CASSPRAVIQSYEQYF.

This clonotype showed up just once. V and J are TRBV7-6 and TRBJ2-2; 7 nucleotides align to TRBD1. The CDR3 length is 14 residues. Germline CDR1 SGHVS, CDR2 FNYEAQ. The V segment lost 4 bases and the J segment 3 bases; nucleotides outside the gene matches: 2. The DNA of the CDR3 is TGTGCCAGCAGCTACGACAGGGACACCGGGGAGCTGTTTTTT. This codes for CASSYDRDTGELFF.

The gene calls are TRBV20-1 and TRBJ2-2; D gene uncertain. CDR1 is DFQATT and CDR2 is SNEGSKA in the germline V gene (reference sequence). Trimming stripped 3 bases from V and 2 bases from J, with 10 bases between. The CDR3 runs to 14 residues. CDR3: CSARYWGNTGELFF. CDR3 nucleotide sequence: TGCAGTGCTAGGTACTGGGGAAACACCGGGGAGCTGTTTTTT.

V and J are TRBV7-9 and TRBJ1-1; unclear D gene. The V gene lost 2 bases and the J gene lost 0 bases, with 7 bases spanning the gap. Germline CDR1 and CDR2: SEHNR and FQNEAQ (reference sequence). The CDR3 is 14 residues long. The CDR3 region is CASSLKALNTEAFF. CDR3 in DNA: TGTGCCAGCAGCTTAAAAGCGCTGAACACTGAAGCTTTCTTT.

This clonotype was observed a handful of times. The chain is built from TRBV5-1 and TRBJ2-3; unclear D gene. Per germline, CDR1 SGHRS and CDR2 YFSETQ. V gave up 6 bases and J gave up 2 bases, with 1 base separating them. CDR3 length: 10 residues. This CDR3 reads CASTTDTQYF. The CDR3, as DNA: TGCGCCAGCACCACAGATACGCAGTATTTT.

This clonotype was detected ten times or more. The chain uses TRBV13 and TRBJ1-2; 10 positions match TRBD1. In germline, CDR1 is PRHDT, CDR2 FYEKMQ (reference sequence). J was trimmed by 6 bases and V by 5 bases; bases with no gene match: 3. The CDR3 has 13 residues. For the CDR3, the DNA is TGTGCCAGCAGCCCCGGGACAGGGGATGGCTACACCTTC. Its protein is CASSPGTGDGYTF.

This clonotype was picked up many times. The genes are TRBV29-1 and TRBJ2-7; D might be TRBD1 (5 bases). Trimming shortened V by 3 bases and J by 2 bases, and 5 bases separated the two germline ends. There are 11 residues in the CDR3. The germline V gene encodes CDR1 SQVTM and CDR2 ANQGSEA. CDR3 sequence (DNA): TGCAGCGTTGAGGGGCCCTACGAGCAGTACTTC. Amino acids: CSVEGPYEQYF.

This clonotype occurred a few times. The chain couples TRBV7-9 to TRBJ2-3, with 7 bases fitting TRBD2. CDR1 and CDR2 from the germline V gene are SEHNR and FQNEAQ (reference sequence). Trimming removed 5 bases from V and 3 bases from J; junction bases left unmatched: 5. CDR3 length: 14 residues. The CDR3 loop is CASSQGLGTDTQYF. The CDR3 DNA reads as TGTGCCAGCAGCCAAGGACTAGGAACAGATACGCAGTATTTT.

There are a few counts of this clonotype. The chain employs TRBV4-1 and TRBJ2-7; D remains ambiguous. The CDR3 extends over 13 amino acids. Germline V gene sequence: CDR1 MGHRA, CDR2 YSYEKL. V lost 2 bases to trimming and J lost 4 bases, with 9 bases between them. CDR3 nucleotides: TGCGCCAGCAGCCAATGGTTCGGTTACGAGCAGTACTTC. This gives the protein CASSQWFGYEQYF.

This clonotype has just a few counts. V is TRBV4-1 and J is TRBJ2-3; 9 bases align to TRBD2. V lost 1 base and J lost 1; bases outside the gene matches: 0. The CDR3 is made up of 15 amino acids. CDR1 is MGHRA, CDR2 YSYEKL, per germline. CDR3 bases: TGCGCCAGCAGCCAAGGACTAGCGGGCACAGATACGCAGTATTTT. Its translation: CASSQGLAGTDTQYF.

This clonotype appeared many times. The chain's CDR3 is CASSVGAETQYF. The DNA for the CDR3 is TGTGCCAGCAGCGTAGGGGCGGAGACCCAGTACTTC. J is TRBJ2-5 and V is TRBV9; D gene uncertain. Germline values: CDR1 SGDLS, CDR2 YYNGEE. V lost 0 bases, J lost 5 bases, and 5 bases lay in between. CDR3 length: 12 residues.

The chain is built from TRBV29-1 and TRBJ1-2, with 10 bases lining up with TRBD1. The CDR3 runs to 12 residues. The trim removed 5 bases at V and 4 bases at J, leaving 1 base unmatched. CDR1 and CDR2 (germline): SQVTM, ANQGSEA. The CDR3 region is CSVRQGAYGYTF. CDR3 bases: TGCAGCGTTCGACAGGGGGCCTATGGCTACACCTTC.

This clonotype was found many times. Written as DNA, the CDR3 is TGCAGCGTTGGGCTAGTTGGGACCACTGAGCAGTACTTC. Its translation: CSVGLVGTTEQYF. The gene calls are TRBV29-1 and TRBJ2-7, with D perhaps given as TRBD1 or TRBD2 (5 bases each). The CDR3 length is 13 residues. The germline gives CDR1 SQVTM, CDR2 ANQGSEA. V lost 4 bases and J lost 7, with 17 bases in between.

The chain joins TRBV25-1 to TRBJ2-7, with no clear D. From germline, CDR1 is MGHDK and CDR2 SYGVNS. Trimming left V 1 base short and J 5 bases short, with 18 bases between. CDR3 length: 16 residues. The CDR3 spells CASSEFQSPYANEQYF. The DNA for the CDR3 is TGTGCCAGCAGTGAATTCCAGTCACCCTACGCTAACGAGCAGTACTTC.